This is a list of T cell receptor beta chains from one sample in a study of cytomegalovirus exposure and HLA in healthy donors. Method: immunoSEQ multiplex PCR; TCRdb's copy keeps in-frame clones and lacks some. Among 300,000 or so clones, 70% to 90% were seen once, and the ten largest hold about 2%. The sequencing sample was made of PBMCs. Receptor source: a woman in her thirties or forties in good health and CMV-seropositive. Each CDR3 is given with its conserved first and last residue. The D gene is left open where the match is weak.

v_call cdr3_length d_call cdr3_aa
TRBV7-9 15 TRBD1 CASSLFVDRAYGYTF
TRBV6-5 13 TRBD1 CASSYDRGYEQYF
TRBV25-1 15 NA CASSESTGSGNTIYF
TRBV4-3 15 TRBD1 CASSQGAGGSYEQYF
TRBV25-1 16 TRBD1 CASSDVQGARYTEAFF
TRBV27 13 TRBD1 CASTFRGDQPQHF
TRBV25-1 16 NA CASSEFRGEVNQPQHF
TRBV30 14 NA CAWSVGGVNEKLFF
TRBV9 18 TRBD2 CASSTSTGGLGLTDTQYF
TRBV5-8 17 NA CASSLPIGRDIRETQYF
TRBV7-9 18 TRBD1 CASSAQEGASSGANVLTF
TRBV30 16 TRBD2 CAWSVLLAGGPGEQYF
TRBV28 17 TRBD2 CASSSPWASGRADEQFF
TRBV25-1 16 NA CASSGSSDPSSYEQYF
TRBV10-3 15 NA CAISSSGVLNQPQHF
TRBV30 12 NA CAWSVQSVEQYF
TRBV9 18 TRBD2 CASSPILAGGTSSYEQYF
TRBV19 18 NA CASSPTMGGGLAKNIQYF
TRBV7-6 13 NA CASSLQVLYEQYF
TRBV7-2 15 NA CASSQLTGFNSPLHF
TRBV7-8 14 TRBD2 CASSWGTSGIIQYF
TRBV7-2 16 TRBD2 CASSTIAGGVTDTQYF
TRBV7-9 15 TRBD1 CASSFEQGAPYEQYF
TRBV7-9 14 NA CASSPGLSVGEQYF
TRBV9 11 NA CASSSEETQYF
TRBV28 18 TRBD1 CASSLGTGGFSGRGGQFF
TRBV6-1 14 TRBD2 CASQRLAGEYEQFF
TRBV10-1 20 TRBD2 CASRHRGYGLAGEWTGELFF
TRBV11-2 18 TRBD2 CASSLPGLAGPNTGELFF
TRBV4-1 20 TRBD2 CASSQEIGLAGYSGANVLTF
TRBV7-8 14 NA CASSLASSQETQYF
TRBV11-1 14 TRBD2 CASSHSGRAHEQFF
TRBV28 16 TRBD2 CASSPRTSGYTDTQYF
TRBV4-2 17 TRBD2 CASSQDQLAGDTYEQYF
TRBV6-1 16 NA CASSEAPVESSYEQYF
TRBV28 13 NA CASSLIVLNEQFF
TRBV30 13 NA CAWTRDTFNEQFF
TRBV4-3 19 NA CASSQDLIRQYSNTGELFF
TRBV6-1 15 TRBD1 CASSEGRGSVYEQYF
TRBV2 16 TRBD2 CASSVTSGMGTDTQYF
TRBV6-5 13 NA CASSVNRDYGYTF
TRBV4-1 17 NA CASSQDPETGYYNEQFF
TRBV2 15 NA CASSEVAAPYNEQFF
TRBV2 17 NA CASLSTQGRGYQETQYF
TRBV7-2 13 TRBD1 CATVRDRDSPLHF
TRBV10-3 15 TRBD2 CAISDVAGGPNEQYF
TRBV28 15 NA CASSKRGSSYNEQFF
TRBV6-1 13 TRBD1 CAAQGAQNSPLHF
TRBV19 16 TRBD1 CASSMGTGSGNQPQHF
TRBV7-9 15 TRBD2 CASSSSGANTGELFF
TRBV7-9 17 NA CASSLEPGGTSTDTQYF
TRBV10-3 13 NA CAISDSLNTEAFF
TRBV5-8 16 TRBD2 CASSLVVGLPDNEQFF
TRBV29-1 16 TRBD2 CSTKAASGSMNNEQFF
TRBV2 16 TRBD1 CASSRTGEGVDTEAFF
TRBV28 15 NA CASSSPGYSNQPQHF
TRBV5-4 18 TRBD1 CASSRTNDRGRGNEKLFF
TRBV6-5 13 NA CASSYNQRGKLFF
TRBV5-1 17 TRBD1 CASSLARAGGGNSPLHF
TRBV7-9 18 TRBD1 CASSLTGQGILPGNTIYF